A single sample is the source of the 11 T cell receptor beta chains below, sequenced in a study of CD8 T cells in Susac syndrome. Random hexamers primed reverse transcription of about 0.45 to 1 ug RNA. One entry per CDR3 protein results from TCRdb running MiXCR on the immunoSEQ multiplex PCR reads. The table lists 130,000 or so distinct CDR3 sequences, around 80% of them singletons. The specimen sequenced was CD8+ T cells from PBMCs. The source of these receptors is a human donor with multiple sclerosis.

The chain links TRBV5-5 to TRBJ2-3; the match to TRBD1 covers 7 bases. The CDR3 has 15 amino acids. Trimming cost V 1 base and J 5 bases; bases outside gene matches: 7. Germline-derived CDR1 and CDR2 are SGHKS and YYEKEE (reference sequence). The CDR3 is CASSLWAAGGDTQYF. CDR3 DNA sequence: TGTGCCAGCAGCTTGTGGGCCGCAGGGGGAGATACGCAGTATTTT.

V and J are TRBV27 and TRBJ2-1; 7 nucleotides align to TRBD2. Germline trimming cut 6 bases from V and 7 bases from J; bases unmatched to any gene: 9. Germline CDR1 is MNHEY and CDR2 is SMNVEV (reference sequence). This CDR3 region has 14 residues. The CDR3: CASSQGPAGNEQFF. CDR3 in DNA: TGTGCCAGCAGCCAAGGCCCAGCGGGAAATGAGCAGTTCTTC.

The chain joins TRBV29-1 to TRBJ1-2; 7 bases match TRBD1. The CDR3 is 14 residues long. The junction had 12 bases not matched to a gene; V was cut back by 7 bases and J by 4 bases. Per the germline V gene, CDR1 is SQVTM and CDR2 is ANQGSEA. CDR3 nucleotides: TGCAGCGCGATGGCCCCCGGGACAGTCTATGGCTACACCTTC. As protein: CSAMAPGTVYGYTF.

About this clonotype: Sequence at one end of the junction differs from germline and may be a read error. This chain uses TRBV27 with TRBJ1-2; 8 nucleotides line up with TRBD1. The CDR3 loop spans 15 amino acids. The V gene's germline CDR1 is MNHEY and CDR2 SMNVEV (reference sequence). CDR3 loop: CASKGQEGYQGGYTF. The CDR3 bases are TGTGCCAGCAAGGGACAGGAGGGGTACCAAGGCGGCTACACCTTT.

The CDR3 region has the DNA TGTGCCAGTAGTATGTGGGGCAATGAGCAGTTCTTC. Translating it yields CASSMWGNEQFF. The chain combines TRBV19 with TRBJ2-1; D ambiguous. Germline V CDR1 and CDR2: LNHDA, SQIVND (reference sequence). V was shortened by 3 bases and J by 6 bases, with 6 bases between the two germline ends. This CDR3 comprises 12 residues.

CDR3 nucleotides: TGTGCCAGCAGCCCAAGAGGGACGGGAGCCAAAAACATTCAGTACTTC. It translates to CASSPRGTGAKNIQYF. The J gene is TRBJ2-4, the V gene TRBV13; D is perhaps TRBD1 or TRBD2 (5 bases each). V gave up 5 bases and J gave up 0 bases, with 14 bases separating them. CDR1 and CDR2 (germline): PRHDT, FYEKMQ (reference sequence). This CDR3 comprises 16 residues.

J is TRBJ2-1 and V is TRBV6-6; 7 nucleotides line up with TRBD1. This CDR3 region has 15 residues. The J segment lost 4 bases and the V segment lost 4 bases, leaving 7 bases of the junction unmatched. Germline-derived CDR1 and CDR2 are MNHNY and SVGAGI (reference sequence). This chain's CDR3 is CASSLGGGTYNEQFF. The CDR3 region has the DNA TGTGCCAGCAGTTTAGGGGGCGGTACTTACAATGAGCAGTTCTTC.

As regards this clonotype: One end of the junction does not line up with germline, which may come from a read error. The chain recombines TRBV28 with TRBJ2-1, with 14 bases matching TRBD2. This CDR3 region has 20 residues. Germline loops: CDR1 MDHEN, CDR2 SYDVKM. The CDR3, as DNA: TGTGCCAGCAGCTTCCCCGGGACTAGCGGGGGAGTCTTGTGGTACAATAAGCAGTTCTTC. Translation gives CASSFPGTSGGVLWYNKQFF.

This chain links TRBV24-1 with TRBJ2-5; D is perhaps TRBD1 or TRBD2 (5 bases each). Trimming took off 5 bases at V and 1 base at J, with 19 bases between the two ends. This CDR3 comprises 17 residues. CDR1 and CDR2 from the germline V gene are KGHDR and SFDVKD. The chain's CDR3 is CATSARDGPPIQETQYF. CDR3 coding DNA: TGTGCCACCAGTGCCCGGGACGGGCCTCCAATCCAAGAGACCCAGTACTTC.

This clonotype was observed a handful of times. The chain employs TRBV7-8 and TRBJ2-1; TRBD1 matches at 7 bases. V dropped 6 bases and J dropped 3; count of bases not matched to a gene: 11. The CDR3 is 16 residues long. The germline V gene has CDR1 SGHVS and CDR2 FQNEAQ. In nucleotides, the CDR3 is TGTGCCAGCAGTAGACACCGGGACAGAGACTACAATGAGCAGTTCTTC. Amino acids: CASSRHRDRDYNEQFF.

The chain links TRBV7-3 to TRBJ2-1; possibly TRBD1 for D (6 bases). CDR1 is SGHTA, CDR2 FQGTGA, per germline. The CDR3 totals 15 residues. The germline V and J ends were trimmed by 8 bases and 2 bases, with 16 bases remaining between them. The CDR3 DNA follows: TGTGCCAGCGGCCCAGGGGCCTCGCCCTACAATGAGCAGTTCTTC. This translates into CASGPGASPYNEQFF.